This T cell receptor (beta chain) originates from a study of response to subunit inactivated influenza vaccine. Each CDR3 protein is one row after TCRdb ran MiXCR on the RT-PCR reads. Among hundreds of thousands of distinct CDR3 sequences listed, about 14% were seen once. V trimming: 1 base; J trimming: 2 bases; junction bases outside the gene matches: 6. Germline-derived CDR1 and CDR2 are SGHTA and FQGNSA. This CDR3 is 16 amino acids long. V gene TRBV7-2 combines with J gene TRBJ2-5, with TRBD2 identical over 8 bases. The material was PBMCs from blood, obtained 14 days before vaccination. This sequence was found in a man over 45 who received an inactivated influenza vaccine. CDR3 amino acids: CASSLGRGGNQETQYF. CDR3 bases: TGTGCCAGCAGCTTAGGCCGGGGGGGTAATCAAGAGACCCAGTACTTC.